This TCR beta chain stems from a study of PD-1 blockade in mismatch repair-deficient tumors. About the study: All were previously treated, progressing patients with eleven to twelve mismatch repair-deficient cancer types. The study, taken as a whole, reports: Tumor-resident clones, often undetectable pretreatment in blood, expanded then contracted after pembrolizumab.

Using immunoSEQ multiplex PCR, the repertoire was profiled, and TCRdb retains in-frame clones only, with some absent. The table has tens of thousands of clones, 65% to 85% seen once. The CDR3 runs 16 residues. Trimming stripped 2 bases from V and 0 bases from J, with 11 bases between. CDR1 is SGHRS, CDR2 YFSETQ, per germline. Mismatch repair deficiency was confirmed in all patients, by PCR or immunohistochemistry. For this clone: Its target is not known.

V gene TRBV5-1 combines with J gene TRBJ2-2; weak D call: TRBD1 (6 bases). The origin of this receptor is an adult with mismatch repair-deficient cancer. Specimen: PBMCs, collected around 6 weeks after starting pembrolizumab. The CDR3 loop reads CASSFTTGSNTGELFF. The CDR3 bases are TGCGCCAGCAGCTTCACGACAGGCTCGAACACCGGGGAGCTGTTTTTT. Filled out from reference TRBV5-1 and TRBJ2-2, the complete variable domain reads KAGVTQTPRYLIKTRGQQVTLSCSPISGHRSVSWYQQTPGQGLQFLFEYFSETQRNKGNFPGRFSGRQFSNSRSEMNVSTLELGDSALYLCASSFTTGSNTGELFFGEGSRLTVL.